This entry features one TCR beta chain sequence. As yet, its antigen is unknown. This entry belongs to a study of OX40 agonist ivuxolimab in advanced cancers. Study outcomes and limitations: Expanded clones were, on average, more numerous in CD8+ T cells than in CD4+. Nonresponders, in some cases, also had low normalized T-cell clonal expansion.

TCRdb keeps only in-frame clones here, not all; method: immunoSEQ multiplex PCR. The sample lists tens of thousands of clones, around 90% occurring once. The germline V gene has CDR1 SNHLY and CDR2 FYNNEI. Germline trimming cut 4 bases from V and 1 base from J; bases unmatched to any gene: 1. This CDR3 is 14 amino acids long. Systemic immunosuppression or a history of autoimmune disease excluded patients. Blood got drawn at baseline, again on cycle 4 day 1, and then on cycle 7 day 1. The chain joins TRBV2 to TRBJ1-5; the match to TRBD1 covers 7 bases. This clonotype was obtained from an adult with an advanced solid tumor such as melanoma, head and neck, liver or kidney cancer. This specimen consisted of CD4+ or CD8+ T cells sorted from blood, obtained in a trial of the OX40 agonist ivuxolimab. In DNA form, the CDR3 reads TGTGCCAGCAGTGGGGGACAGAGCAATCAGCCCCAGCATTTT. This codes for CASSGGQSNQPQHF.